The sequence of this TCR beta chain was determined in a study of cytomegalovirus exposure and HLA in healthy donors (dated by TCRdb to 2015 to 2018). About the study as a whole: An earlier analysis of several hundred of the donors reported 276 Gb of sequence data and roughly 120 million unique TCR beta sequences obtained from about 179 million T cells. An early release covering roughly 580 HLA-typed donors comprised 250 to 350 gigabases of sequencing data and 65 million to 100 million unique TCR sequences. Of the 350 to 450 genotyped donors, 75% to 85% were placed in the genetic ancestry cluster associated with self-reported Caucasian donors. The study aimed to test whether signatures of past pathogen exposure could be identified by cataloging public T cell receptors. The study profiled the T cell repertoires of 666 subjects by immunosequencing and related them to cytomegalovirus serostatus. Besides the first cohort of hundreds of subjects, a separate validation cohort made up of roughly 120 different subjects was used. To predict cytomegalovirus infection status, the study combined high-throughput TCR immunosequencing, statistical association of individual TCRs with disease status, and machine learning. In a later analysis, previously published TCR beta repertoires from fewer than 750 donors were re-analyzed and high-resolution HLA genotyping was added so that TCR occurrence patterns could be studied. Rather than using new phenotypic data, the later analysis identified candidate immune exposures from TCR beta sequences and from how often those sequences occurred across donors. To decide whether each TCR beta V gene segment behaved as functional or pseudogenic, an earlier analysis of fewer than 750 of the donors relied on high-throughput TCR beta sequencing. Donor age, sex, ethnicity and CMV serostatus were compiled alongside the repertoire data. Genome-wide SNP genotypes for about 65% of the roughly 670 donors were used in a later genetic analysis, which treated that subset as a discovery cohort. All discovery cohort repertoires had been generated using a single sequencing platform. HLA typing included class I and class II loci at four-digit resolution. Typing coverage differed by locus: A, B, C, DRB1 and DQB1 were typed in about 620-640 donors, DQA1 in approximately 520, DPA1 in around 610, and DPB1 in about 450. Because of strong linkage in the cohort, a few DR-DQ haplotypes were treated as single units for association and clustering. Across approximately 400 genotyped donors of the cohort, an average of about 240,000 unique TCR beta nucleotide sequences per donor were sequenced, and around 20% of those sequences were non-productive. General findings and caveats noted by the study authors: Most TCR sequences were seen in very few donors, while some public TCRs were found in many individuals. In a later analysis, TCR association rates were found to vary across HLA loci, with the most associated TCRs seen for DRB1 alleles and the fewest for HLA-C alleles. In vitro tests confirmed that a few of the cytomegalovirus-associated TCR beta chains recognize cytomegalovirus antigens. CMV serostatus was the only immune exposure information available for the cohort. In a later analysis, most CMV-associated TCR beta chains were found to appear HLA-restricted, with HLA associations seemingly driven largely by CMV exposure. Because some donors lacked HLA typing at each locus, the association tests relied only on the typed subset. Correlated functional status among segregating V segments might be attributable to linkage disequilibrium, but an unknown experimental factor could not be ruled out. The study listed 150 to 200 TCR beta chains as associated with cytomegalovirus. Several of the top co-occurrence clusters appeared to be linked to parvovirus B19, influenza, CMV and Epstein-Barr virus, according to a later analysis. Compared with the roughly 720-donor mean, donors in an Asian-associated ancestry cluster had fewer N-insertions in productive TCRs, according to a later genetic analysis. Specific HLA alleles were associated with about 17,000 TCR beta sequences at a false discovery rate of 0.05 in a later analysis. Some 16 rarely observed V segments, including chromosome 9 orphons, were excluded from the earlier analysis of some 590 of the donors because counts were too low. Roughly uniform sequencing depth across donors was assumed in presence/absence analyses, although this assumption may not hold. The classifier was reported to diagnose cytomegalovirus status with high specificity and sensitivity in both the original cohort and the validation cohort. A further reported finding was that TCR beta sequences accurately predicted the HLA-A and HLA-B alleles for most subjects in the first cohort. In an earlier analysis of some 540 of the donors, most TCR beta V segments appeared in productive rearrangements about 87% or about 30% of the time, broadly matching IMGT annotations. The 87-base-pair reads could not distinguish some IMGT-functional V segments, including TRBV6-2 and TRBV6-3, so those segments were excluded. It was suggested by the authors that the approach could potentially be generalized to other disease states and immunological phenotypes. When HLA alleles, especially DR and DQ, strongly co-occurred, attributing TCR associations to individual alleles was difficult. Compared with equally common non-associated chains, HLA-associated TCR beta chains in a later analysis were more clonally expanded and had lower generation probabilities. Only TCR beta chains were sequenced in this cohort, and the absence of alpha or paired-chain data limited detectable features. A cluster of highly shared sequence variants was judged likely to be a technical artifact of the sequencing pipeline. A later genetic analysis associated a missense DCLRE1C variant with V-gene and J-gene trimming of TCR beta chains, and an independent cohort replicated the association.

Library construction relied on the immunoSEQ multiplex PCR assay. The multiplex PCR relied on a mix of 60 forward primers for TCR Vbeta segments and 13 reverse primers for TCR Jbeta segments. Amplification of the CDR3 region of rearranged TCR beta genes was performed with a multiplex PCR assay on genomic DNA. On the Illumina HiSeq System, the amplified TCR beta libraries were sequenced as 87-base-pair reads. The source study handled its data this way. A later analysis counted tens of millions of unique TCR beta chains across the 640 or so repertoires, and roughly 10 million of these chains were shared by at least two donors. Raw reads were error-corrected and collapsed into unique sequences by a nearest-neighbor algorithm in which closely related sequences were merged to remove PCR and sequencing errors. Alignment of CDR3 sequences to IMGT reference sequences was used to assign V, D and J gene segments. For a sequence to be retained, a match of at least six nucleotides was required to both a V gene segment and a J gene segment. Rearrangements were called productive when the CDR3 lacked stop codons and stayed in frame with V and J; all others were non-productive. Following IMGT convention, CDR3 was defined as the stretch from the second conserved V-encoded cysteine up to the conserved J-encoded phenylalanine. Sequences without an unambiguous match to a single V gene segment were excluded from the earlier analysis of almost 600 of the donors. In an earlier analysis of approximately 550 of the donors, V segments were called functional above 56.7% productive rearrangements and were called segregating when the between-donor standard deviation exceeded 5%. A statistical classification framework was built to diagnose cytomegalovirus status from the catalog of TCR beta chain sequences. In a later analysis, V and J genes were assigned by comparing TCR nucleotide sequences against IMGT/GENE-DB human TR gene sequences. The TCRdist pipeline was used in a later analysis to assign CDR3 sequences and most-parsimonious VDJ recombination scenarios. In a later analysis, each TCR beta chain was defined by its CDR3 amino acid sequence together with its V-gene family, and reads lacking a unique V-gene family were excluded. To address suspected cross-contamination and a sequencing artifact, a later analysis removed under 600 highly shared, low-generation-probability nucleotide sequences. In a later analysis, a clonal expansion index for each public chain was calculated from normalized within-repertoire ranks of inferred template counts. A later analysis computed generation probabilities with a VDJ recombination model fitted to out-of-frame rearrangements, and checked the results against IGoR. Hypergeometric tests were used in a later analysis to score TCR-TCR, TCR-HLA and TCR-CMV co-occurrence, with a repertoire-size bias correction applied to the TCR pairs. A later analysis estimated false discovery rates by permuting HLA or CMV assignments 20 times. In a later analysis, co-occurring TCRs were grouped using DBSCAN, and TCRdist sequence similarity was added for clustering within HLA-allele-positive subsets. Repertoires with fewer than 30,000 or more than 120,000 public chains were left out of co-occurrence clustering, as were about 5 repertoires with anomalous nucleotide sharing. TCRdb mirrors the immuneACCESS table, restricted to in-frame sequences. Some clones are absent from its copies; in checked studies, under half trace to an unresolved V gene, and the reason for the others is unknown. D and trimming come from the DNA, and the V and J calls and clone size come from that table. Here the sample has about 120,000 clones; roughly a tenth occur a single time. The ten largest clones take up about 4.7% of the sample.

The CDR3 runs 15 amino acids, cysteine and phenylalanine included. Just the 45-base CDR3 DNA is kept, in frame starting at base 1. Sequences SGHRS (CDR1) and YFSETQ (CDR2) are obtained from the germline V gene. Trimming takes 4 bases off V and 1 base off J; junction bases not matched to a gene: 5. The cohort comprised some 730 healthy bone marrow donors. Cohort members were all nominally healthy when sampled, although unrecorded immune exposures were likely present. The donor was CMV seropositive and belonged to the group of 250 to 300 seropositive cohort members. Each donor provided a peripheral blood sample, and peripheral blood mononuclear cells were used for TCR beta sequencing. The Qiagen DNeasy Blood Extraction Kit was used to extract genomic DNA from the blood cell samples. Notes on this clone: The antigen this receptor binds is unknown. Per-base quality was not reported, and no clone a single base away is much larger than it.

Material: PBMCs. In this chain, TRBV5-1 is recombined with TRBJ2-1; TRBD2 matches 7 bases in the middle. The source is a woman under 30 in good health and CMV-seropositive. The CDR3 reads CASSKGRESYNEQFF. The nucleotide sequence reads as follows: TGCGCCAGCAGCAAGGGGCGGGAGTCCTACAATGAGCAGTTCTTC.